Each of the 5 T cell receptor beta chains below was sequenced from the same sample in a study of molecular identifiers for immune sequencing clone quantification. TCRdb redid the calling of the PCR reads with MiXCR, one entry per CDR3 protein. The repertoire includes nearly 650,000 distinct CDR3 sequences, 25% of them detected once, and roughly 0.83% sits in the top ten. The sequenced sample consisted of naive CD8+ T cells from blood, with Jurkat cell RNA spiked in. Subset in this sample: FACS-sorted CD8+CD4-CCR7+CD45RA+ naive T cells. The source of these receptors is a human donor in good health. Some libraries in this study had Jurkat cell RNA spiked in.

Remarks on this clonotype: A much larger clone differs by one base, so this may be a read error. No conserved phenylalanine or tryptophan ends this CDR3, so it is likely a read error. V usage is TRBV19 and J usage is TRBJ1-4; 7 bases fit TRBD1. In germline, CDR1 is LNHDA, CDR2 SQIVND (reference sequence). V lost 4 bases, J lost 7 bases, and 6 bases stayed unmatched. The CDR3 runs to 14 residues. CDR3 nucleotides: TGTGCCAGTAGTAAGGGGGCTCGAGGTGAAAAACTGTTTTCT. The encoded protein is CASSKGARGEKLFS.

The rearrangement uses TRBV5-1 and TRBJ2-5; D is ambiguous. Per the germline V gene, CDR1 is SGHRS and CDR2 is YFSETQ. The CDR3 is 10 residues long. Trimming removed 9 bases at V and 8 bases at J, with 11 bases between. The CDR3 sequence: CANNGKTQYF. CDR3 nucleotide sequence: TGCGCCAACAATGGGAAAACCCAGTACTTC.

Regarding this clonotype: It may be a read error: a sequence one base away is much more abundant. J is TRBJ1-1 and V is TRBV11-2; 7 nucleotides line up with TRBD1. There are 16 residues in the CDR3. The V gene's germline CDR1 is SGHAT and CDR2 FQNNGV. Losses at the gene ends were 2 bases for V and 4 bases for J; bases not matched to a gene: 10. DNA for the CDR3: TGTGCCAGCAGCTTAACAGGGGTAGATTTGATCACTGAAGCTTTCTTT. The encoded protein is CASSLTGVDLITEAFF.

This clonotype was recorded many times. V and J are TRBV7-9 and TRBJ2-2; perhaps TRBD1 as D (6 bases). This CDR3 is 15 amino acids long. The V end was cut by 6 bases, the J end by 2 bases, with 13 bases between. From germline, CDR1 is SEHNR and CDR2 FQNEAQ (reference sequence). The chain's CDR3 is CASRSGTLNTGELFF. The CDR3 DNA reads TGTGCCAGCAGATCCGGGACACTCAACACCGGGGAGCTGTTTTTT.

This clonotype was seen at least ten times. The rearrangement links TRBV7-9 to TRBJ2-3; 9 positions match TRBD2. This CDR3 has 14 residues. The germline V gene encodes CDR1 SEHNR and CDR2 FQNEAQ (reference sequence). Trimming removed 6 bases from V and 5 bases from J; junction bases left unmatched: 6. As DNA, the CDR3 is TGTGCCAGCAGGCATCTAGCGGGGATAGATACGCAGTATTTT. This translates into CASRHLAGIDTQYF.